This paragraph reports one T cell receptor (beta chain). The antigen remains undetermined. This entry belongs to a study of cytomegalovirus exposure and HLA in healthy donors. About the research overall: Drawn from HLA-typed donors, some 80 million unique TCRs were held in an early data release.

Trimming took 5 bases from V and 5 from J; bases not matched to a gene: 13. The CDR3 sequence is 16 residues long. CDR1 and CDR2 from the germline V gene are SGHVS and FQNEAQ. General study points: The study recorded 150 to 200 TCR beta chains that were cytomegalovirus-associated. Three chains linked to CMV were shown in vitro to be specific for CMV antigens. Being indistinguishable, some V segments were excluded, TRBV6-2 and TRBV6-3 among them.

It was with 60 Vbeta and 13 Jbeta primers that the PCR ran. TCRdb's table, derived via immunoSEQ multiplex PCR, lists solely in-frame clones and lacks some. Its table lists 100,000 to 150,000 clones. Material for sequencing was PBMCs. The clonotype was recovered from a woman between 40 and 55 years old in good health and CMV-seronegative. The rearrangement links TRBV7-8 to TRBJ2-5, with 8 positions matching TRBD2. The CDR3 protein is CASSHNGGGLEETQYF. The CDR3, as DNA: TGTGCCAGCAGCCACAACGGGGGGGGGCTGGAGGAGACCCAGTACTTC.